This T cell receptor (beta chain) was recorded in a study of esophageal squamous cell carcinoma tumors (dated by TCRdb to the early 2020s). Some background on the complete study: Principal component analysis with K-means clustering of immunohistochemical values for T-cell and checkpoint markers was used to divide patients into immuno relation high and low groups. The roughly 10 cases yielded approximately 1.5 million total TCRalpha reads and 1 million to 1.3 million total TCRbeta reads, of which roughly 32,000 and 35,000, respectively, were unique. The study aimed to assess TCR repertoire diversity and shared TCR repertoires of T cells within the tumor environment of esophageal squamous cell carcinoma. A wider cohort of 53 surgically treated esophageal squamous cell carcinoma patients in Japan was included, comprising 21 high and 30 or so low immuno relation cases. TCR sequencing was performed on some 10 patients, consisting of five randomly selected high immuno relation cases and five background-matched low immuno relation cases.

Patients who had received neoadjuvant chemotherapy or for whom clinical information was lacking were excluded from enrollment. The TCR-sequenced cases shown were male and had subtotal esophagectomy with 2- or 3-field lymphadenectomy. RNA was isolated from bulk tumor tissue sections using a Qiagen AllPrep kit, and no T-cell sorting was performed. Until RNA extraction, small sections of tumor tissue removed at surgery were kept in RNAlater reagent at -80 degrees C. This clonotype is medium-sized (0.01 to 0.1%). It has no known antigen specificity. Base qualities were left out, and no much larger clone turns up one base away. Broad study findings and their caveats: Fewer than 30 TRAV|TRAJ and about two dozen TRBV|TRBJ combinations, including TRAV13-1|TRAJ22 and TRBV7-9|TRBJ2-7, appeared to be shared among high immuno relation cases. TCR repertoire analysis included only a few cases, and CDR3 clonotype-level investigation was not performed. Given the large variation in the TCRalphabeta repertoire, shared V|J recombination candidates may have been selected by chance. Because TCRalpha and TCRbeta chains were sequenced separately, chain pairing and recognized antigens remained unknown. The high immuno relation group had higher significant repertoire counts, although the two groups did not differ in total TCR repertoire counts. In about 30% of the 10 cases, a single TCRalpha VJ recombination dominated, and TCRalpha diversity seemed to be reduced.

Libraries were made using 5' RACE. PCR was performed with KAPA HiFi using TCRalpha or TCRbeta constant-region primers together with a P20EA primer, and a nested second PCR was then carried out with CA2 or CB2. Amplification of TCR genes was performed by unbiased adaptor ligation RT-PCR, in which reverse transcription was carried out with Superscript III and a polyT18-containing BSL-18E primer. Following second-strand synthesis and blunting, the P10EA/P20EA adaptor was ligated to the 5' end of the cDNA, and NotI digestion was then performed. Both the first and second PCRs consisted of 20 cycles of 98 degrees C for 20 s, 65 degrees C for 30 s and 72 degrees C for 1 min. The Nextera XT Index kit v2 Set A was used to index the amplicons, which were pooled in equimolar amounts and quantified with a Qubit 2.0 Fluorometer. For sequencing, the Illumina MiSeq platform generated 2x300 bp paired-end reads. The authors' pipeline ran thus. Repertoire Genesis software ver.1.0 assigned each read to V and J genes according to the highest identity with IMGT reference sequences. The CDR3 region was defined as running from Cys104 to Phe118 plus Gly119 and was then translated, while a unique sequence read was defined by a distinct combination of V, J and CDR3 amino acids. Shared V|J combinations were selected as significant in both a Fisher's exact test in edgeR and a Mann Whitney U test. After singletons were removed and 500 repertoire combinations were bootstrapped, the repertoire dissimilarity index was calculated using the R rdi package. TCRdb reprocessed the public reads (quality trimming at Q25 with fastp, clone calling with MiXCR) and kept in-frame beta chains. Each entry is one CDR3 protein sequence, shown with its most common DNA and genes. The V and J calls reflect TCRdb's pipeline rather than the authors' work. In all, the sample holds some 1,000 distinct CDR3 sequences, and about 13% of those were seen once. Clones ranked in the top ten supply approximately 18% of the sample.

Inclusive of the bounding cysteine and phenylalanine, the CDR3 is 13 residues long. The read is trimmed to its CDR3 DNA, 39 bases read in frame from base 1. V and J are trimmed by 11 bases and 2 bases, and the gene matches miss 8 bases of the junction. This clonotype was sampled from a man between 50 and 80 years old with esophageal squamous cell carcinoma. Rearrangement joined TRBV12-3 or TRBV12-4 to TRBJ2-5; TRBD2 agrees with 7 junctional bases. The sequenced sample was tumor tissue. The DNA sequence reads TGTGCCTCCCGCGGGAGTGGTCAAGAGACCCAGTACTTC. Its protein is CASRGSGQETQYF.